The source of this T cell receptor beta chain is a study of Ad26.COV2.S vaccination and SARS-CoV-2 variants. Points from the study as a whole: Measurement of non-spike TCR breadth gave similar results in vaccine and placebo recipients.

Noted treatment: some 20 received Ad26.COV2.S at low or high dose, single or two shots; a few received placebo; per-sample allocation not given. Day 63 after the first vaccine or placebo injection was the time point for sampling. In regard to this clone: What it recognizes is unknown.

Repertoires were generated with immunoSEQ multiplex PCR, while TCRdb's copy carries only in-frame clones and drops some. The sample includes under 500,000 clones, about 90% seen only once; the top ten take 1.5% to 2%. CDR1 SGHRS and CDR2 YFSETQ come from the germline V gene. The CDR3 sequence is 13 residues long. The V end lost 4 bases, the J end lost 7 bases, and 15 bases lay between the germline ends. This TCR came from a person aged 18 to 59 who received the Ad26.COV2.S COVID-19 vaccine or a placebo. The sequencing here drew on peripheral blood, taken in a trial of Ad26.COV2.S vaccine versus placebo. V gene TRBV5-1 combines with J gene TRBJ2-7, with D possibly TRBD1 on 6 matching bases. DNA of the CDR3: TGCGCCAGCAGCGGGGACATGCGTGGGGAGCAGTACTTC. Encoded protein: CASSGDMRGEQYF.